This TCR beta chain was profiled in a study of cytomegalovirus exposure and HLA in healthy donors. Study-level points and caveats: Per published accounts, TCR beta sequences correctly predicted the HLA-A and HLA-B alleles of most subjects. Later analysis demonstrated an association between a missense DCLRE1C variant and TCR beta V- and J-gene trimming.

This clone turned up a few times. Its antigen is not identified. The study ran its PCR with 60 Vbeta and 13 Jbeta primers. Assay used: immunoSEQ multiplex PCR; TCRdb lists only in-frame clones, some missing. The top ten hold about 3% of the sample, which has around 120,000 clones, approximately 70% seen once. The CDR3 contains 13 residues. The sequence derives from a woman between 55 and 75 years old in good health and CMV-seropositive. Sequencing used PBMCs. V is TRBV21-1 and J is TRBJ1-2; the table's D call TRBD1 went unverified against the DNA. TRBV21-1 is a pseudogene locus. The CDR3 DNA follows: TGTGCCAGCAGCACCAACAGGGTCGGGGGCTACACCTTC. Translation: CASSTNRVGGYTF.